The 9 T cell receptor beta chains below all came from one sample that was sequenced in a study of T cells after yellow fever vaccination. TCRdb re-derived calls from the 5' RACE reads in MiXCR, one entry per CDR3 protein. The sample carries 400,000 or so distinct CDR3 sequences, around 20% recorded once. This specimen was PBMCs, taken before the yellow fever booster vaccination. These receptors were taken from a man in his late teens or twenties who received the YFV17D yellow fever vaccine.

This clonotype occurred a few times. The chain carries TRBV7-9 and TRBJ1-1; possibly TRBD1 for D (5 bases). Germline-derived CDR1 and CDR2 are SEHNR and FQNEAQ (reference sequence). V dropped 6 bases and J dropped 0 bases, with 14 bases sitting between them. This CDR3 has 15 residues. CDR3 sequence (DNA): TGTGCCAGCAGAAAGGAGGCAGGGATGAACACTGAAGCTTTCTTT. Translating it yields CASRKEAGMNTEAFF.

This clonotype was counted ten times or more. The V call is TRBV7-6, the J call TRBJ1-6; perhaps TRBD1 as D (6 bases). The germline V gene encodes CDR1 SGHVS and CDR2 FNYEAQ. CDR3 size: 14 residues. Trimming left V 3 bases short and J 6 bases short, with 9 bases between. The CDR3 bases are TGTGCCAGCAGCTTCACAGGGCTTAATTCACCCCTCCACTTT. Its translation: CASSFTGLNSPLHF.

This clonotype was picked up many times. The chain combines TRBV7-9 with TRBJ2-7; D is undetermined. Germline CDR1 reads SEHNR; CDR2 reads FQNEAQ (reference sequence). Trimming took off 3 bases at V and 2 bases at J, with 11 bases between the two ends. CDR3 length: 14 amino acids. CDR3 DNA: TGTGCCAGCAGCTTCGGTGGGCAGACCTACGAGCAGTACGTC. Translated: CASSFGGQTYEQYV.

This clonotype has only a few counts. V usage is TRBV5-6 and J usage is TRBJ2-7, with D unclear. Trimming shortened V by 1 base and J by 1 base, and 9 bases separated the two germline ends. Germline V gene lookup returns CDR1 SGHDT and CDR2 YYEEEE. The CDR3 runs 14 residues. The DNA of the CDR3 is TGTGCCAGCAGCTTGTGTCTTCCGTCCTACGAGCAGTACGTC. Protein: CASSLCLPSYEQYV.

Written as DNA, the CDR3 is TGTGCCAGCAGCTCCACCGGTTGGGGGGGGCCCTCCCTCTCTGGGGCCAACGTCCTGACTTTC. Protein product: CASSSTGWGGPSLSGANVLTF. The J gene is TRBJ2-6, the V gene TRBV7-6; D may be TRBD2 (7 bases). Trimming removed 4 bases at V and 0 bases at J, with 25 bases between. There are 21 residues in the CDR3. CDR1 is SGHVS, CDR2 FNYEAQ, per germline.

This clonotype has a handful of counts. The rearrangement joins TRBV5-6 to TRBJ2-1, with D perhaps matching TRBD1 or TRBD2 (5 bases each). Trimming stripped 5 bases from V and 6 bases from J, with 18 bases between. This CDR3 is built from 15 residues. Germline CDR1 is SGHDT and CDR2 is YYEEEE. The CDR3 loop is CASRQPGRAVNEQFF. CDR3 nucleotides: TGTGCCAGCAGACAGCCGGGACGGGCAGTCAATGAGCAGTTCTTC.

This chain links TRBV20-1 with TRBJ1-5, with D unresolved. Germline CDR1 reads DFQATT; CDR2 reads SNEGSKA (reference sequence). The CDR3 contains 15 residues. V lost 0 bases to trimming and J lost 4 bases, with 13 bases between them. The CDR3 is CSAREQEIRNQPQHF. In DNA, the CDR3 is TGCAGTGCTAGAGAGCAGGAAATACGAAATCAGCCCCAGCATTTT.

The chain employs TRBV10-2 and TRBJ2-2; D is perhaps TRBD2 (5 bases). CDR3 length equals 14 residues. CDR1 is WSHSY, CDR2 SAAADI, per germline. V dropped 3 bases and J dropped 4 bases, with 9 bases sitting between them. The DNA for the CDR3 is TGCGCCAGCAGTGAACCGACTACCACCGGGGAGCTGTTTTTT. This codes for CASSEPTTTGELFF.

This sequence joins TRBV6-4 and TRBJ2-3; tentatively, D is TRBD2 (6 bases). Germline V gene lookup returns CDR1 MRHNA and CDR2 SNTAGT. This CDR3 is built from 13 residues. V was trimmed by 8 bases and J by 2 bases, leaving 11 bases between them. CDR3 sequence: CASPQRVTDTQYF. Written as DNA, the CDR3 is TGTGCCAGCCCCCAGCGGGTCACAGATACGCAGTATTTT.